This TCR beta chain is drawn from a study of monozygotic twins with inflammatory bowel disease. General study points: Compared with healthy twins, IBD patients shared fewer clonotypes with others, especially with disease activity.

With respect to this clonotype: Its antigen is not identified.

TCRdb reprocessed the 5' RACE reads, keeping one entry per CDR3 protein, no DNA. Here the sample table reports 350,000 to 550,000 distinct CDR3 sequences. Per germline, CDR1 DFQATT and CDR2 SNEGSKA (reference sequence). CDR3 length equals 14 residues. Material: blood. The rearrangement joins TRBV20-1 to TRBJ2-1; TCRdb lists TRBD1, though no DNA is available to test this call. This receptor was obtained from a human donor with ulcerative colitis or Crohn's disease, or a healthy co-twin of an affected twin (not recorded which). The CDR3 sequence is CSGTYSTGEDEQFF.